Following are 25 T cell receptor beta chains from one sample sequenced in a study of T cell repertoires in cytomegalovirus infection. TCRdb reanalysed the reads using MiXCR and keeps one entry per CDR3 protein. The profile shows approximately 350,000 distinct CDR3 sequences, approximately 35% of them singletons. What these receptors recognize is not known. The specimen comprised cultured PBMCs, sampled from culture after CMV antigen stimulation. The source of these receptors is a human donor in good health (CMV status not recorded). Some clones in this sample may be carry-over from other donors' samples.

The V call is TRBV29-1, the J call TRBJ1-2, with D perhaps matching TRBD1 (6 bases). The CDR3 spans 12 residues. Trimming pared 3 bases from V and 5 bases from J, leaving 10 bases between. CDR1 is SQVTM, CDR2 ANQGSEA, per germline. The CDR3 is CSVDRGAYGYTF. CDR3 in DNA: TGCAGCGTTGACCGGGGGGCTTATGGCTACACCTTC.

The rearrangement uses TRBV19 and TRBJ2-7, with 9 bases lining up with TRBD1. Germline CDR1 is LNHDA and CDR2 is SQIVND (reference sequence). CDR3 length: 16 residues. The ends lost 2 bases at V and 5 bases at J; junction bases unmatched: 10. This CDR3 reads CASSITAGGQGNEQYF. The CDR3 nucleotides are TGTGCCAGTAGTATAACGGCCGGAGGACAGGGGAACGAGCAGTACTTC.

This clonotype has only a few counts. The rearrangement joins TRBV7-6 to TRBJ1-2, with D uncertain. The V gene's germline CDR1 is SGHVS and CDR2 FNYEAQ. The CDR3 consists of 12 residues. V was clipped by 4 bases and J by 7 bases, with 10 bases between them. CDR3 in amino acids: CASSSGPAGYTF. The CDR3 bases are TGTGCCAGCAGCTCCGGCCCCGCTGGCTACACCTTC.

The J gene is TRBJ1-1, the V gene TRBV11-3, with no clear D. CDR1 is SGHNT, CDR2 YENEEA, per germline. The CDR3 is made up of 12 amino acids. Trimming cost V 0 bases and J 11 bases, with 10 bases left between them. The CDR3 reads CASSLDLRSAFF. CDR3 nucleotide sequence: TGTGCCAGCAGCTTAGATCTTAGGTCCGCTTTCTTT.

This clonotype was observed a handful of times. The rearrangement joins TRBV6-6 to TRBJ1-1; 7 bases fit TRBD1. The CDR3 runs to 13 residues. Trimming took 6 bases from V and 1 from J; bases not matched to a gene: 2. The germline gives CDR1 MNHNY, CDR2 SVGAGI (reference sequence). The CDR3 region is CASRYRGNTEAFF. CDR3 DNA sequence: TGTGCCAGCAGGTACAGGGGGAACACTGAAGCTTTCTTT.

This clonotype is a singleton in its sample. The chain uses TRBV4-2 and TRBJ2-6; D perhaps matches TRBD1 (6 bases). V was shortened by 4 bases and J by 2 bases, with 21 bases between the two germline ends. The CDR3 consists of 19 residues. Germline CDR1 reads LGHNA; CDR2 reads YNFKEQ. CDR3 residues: CASSLTGTETGAGANVLTF. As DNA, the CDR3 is TGTGCCAGCAGCCTCACCGGGACGGAGACAGGAGCTGGGGCCAACGTCCTGACTTTC.

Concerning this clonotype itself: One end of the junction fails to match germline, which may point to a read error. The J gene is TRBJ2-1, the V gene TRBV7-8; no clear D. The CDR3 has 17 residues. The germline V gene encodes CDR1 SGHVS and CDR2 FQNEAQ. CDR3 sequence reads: CASSSEIPQGAYNEQLF. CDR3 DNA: TGTGCCAGCAGCTCCGAAATACCTCAAGGCGCCTACAATGAGCAGCTCTTC.

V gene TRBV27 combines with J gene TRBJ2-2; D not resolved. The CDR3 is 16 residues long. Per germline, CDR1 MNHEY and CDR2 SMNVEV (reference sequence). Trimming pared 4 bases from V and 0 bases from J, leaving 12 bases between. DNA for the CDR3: TGTGCCAGCAGTTCCCAGCGCCCAGCGAACACCGGGGAGCTGTTTTTT. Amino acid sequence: CASSSQRPANTGELFF.

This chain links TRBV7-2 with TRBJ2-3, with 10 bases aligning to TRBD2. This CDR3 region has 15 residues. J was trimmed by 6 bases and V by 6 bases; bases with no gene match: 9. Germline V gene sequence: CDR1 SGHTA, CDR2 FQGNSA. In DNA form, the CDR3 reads TGTGCCAGCAGGCTTCTAGCGGGAGTATCGGATACGCAGTATTTT. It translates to CASRLLAGVSDTQYF.

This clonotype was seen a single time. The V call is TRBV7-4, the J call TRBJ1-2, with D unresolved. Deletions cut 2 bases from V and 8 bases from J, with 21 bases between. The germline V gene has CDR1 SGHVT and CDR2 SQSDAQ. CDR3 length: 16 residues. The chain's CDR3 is CASSLLHPKVQWGYTF. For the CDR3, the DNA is TGTGCCAGCAGCTTACTCCACCCGAAGGTACAGTGGGGCTACACCTTC. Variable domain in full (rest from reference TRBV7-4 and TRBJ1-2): GAGVSQSPRYKVAKRGRDVALRCDSISGHVTLYWYRQTLGQGSEVLTYSQSDAQRDKSGRPSGRFSAERPERSVSTLKIQRTEQGDSAVYLCASSLLHPKVQWGYTFGSGTRLTVV.

In nucleotides, the CDR3 is TGTGCCAGCGGAAGCGGGAGGGGGAGTACCGGGGAGCTGTTTTTT. It yields the protein CASGSGRGSTGELFF. The V call is TRBV12-3 or TRBV12-4, the J call TRBJ2-2; 10 positions agree with TRBD2. V lost 8 bases and J lost 5; bases outside the gene matches: 8. This CDR3 spans 15 amino acids.

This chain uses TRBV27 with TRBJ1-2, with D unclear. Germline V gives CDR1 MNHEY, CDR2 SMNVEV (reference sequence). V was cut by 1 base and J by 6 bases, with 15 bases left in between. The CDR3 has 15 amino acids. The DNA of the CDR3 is TGTGCCAGCAGTTTATTTGGAGGGAGTGGGGATGGCTACACCTTC. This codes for CASSLFGGSGDGYTF.

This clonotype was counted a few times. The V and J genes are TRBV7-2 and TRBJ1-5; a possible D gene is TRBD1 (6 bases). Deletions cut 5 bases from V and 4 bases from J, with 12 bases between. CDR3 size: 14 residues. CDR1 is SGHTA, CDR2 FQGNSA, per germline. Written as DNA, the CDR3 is TGTGCCAGCAGCCCGCGGGACACTAATCAGCCCCAGCATTTT. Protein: CASSPRDTNQPQHF.

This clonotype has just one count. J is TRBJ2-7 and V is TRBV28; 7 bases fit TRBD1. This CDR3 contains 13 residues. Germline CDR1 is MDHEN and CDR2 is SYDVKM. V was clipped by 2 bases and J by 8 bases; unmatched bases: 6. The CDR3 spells CASSLGTANQQYF. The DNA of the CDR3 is TGTGCCAGCAGTTTAGGGACAGCTAATCAGCAGTACTTC.

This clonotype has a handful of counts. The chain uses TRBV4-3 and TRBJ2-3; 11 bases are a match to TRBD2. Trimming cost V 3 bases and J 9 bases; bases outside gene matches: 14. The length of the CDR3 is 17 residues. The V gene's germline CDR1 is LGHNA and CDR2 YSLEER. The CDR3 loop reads CASSHGSGTSGYFTQYF. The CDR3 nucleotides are TGCGCCAGCAGCCATGGCTCCGGGACTAGCGGTTATTTCACGCAGTATTTT.

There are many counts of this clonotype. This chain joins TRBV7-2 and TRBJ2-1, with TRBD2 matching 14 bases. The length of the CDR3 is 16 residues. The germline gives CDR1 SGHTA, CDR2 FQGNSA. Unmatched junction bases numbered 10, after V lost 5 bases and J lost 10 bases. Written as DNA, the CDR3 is TGTGCCAGCAGCCTCTCGGGACTAGCGGGAGCTCTAGAGCAGTTCTTC. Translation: CASSLSGLAGALEQFF.

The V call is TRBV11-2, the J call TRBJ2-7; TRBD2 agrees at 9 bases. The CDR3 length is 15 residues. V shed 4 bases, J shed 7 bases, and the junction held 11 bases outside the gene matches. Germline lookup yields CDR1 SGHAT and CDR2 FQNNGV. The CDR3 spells CASSSGAGGADEQYF. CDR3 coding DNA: TGTGCCAGCAGCTCCGGAGCGGGAGGAGCAGATGAGCAGTACTTC.

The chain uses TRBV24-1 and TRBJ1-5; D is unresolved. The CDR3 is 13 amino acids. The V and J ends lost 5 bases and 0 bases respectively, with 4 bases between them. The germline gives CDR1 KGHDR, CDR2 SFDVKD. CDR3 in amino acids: CATSVNSNQPQHF. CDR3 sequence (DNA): TGTGCCACCAGTGTGAATAGCAATCAGCCCCAGCATTTT.

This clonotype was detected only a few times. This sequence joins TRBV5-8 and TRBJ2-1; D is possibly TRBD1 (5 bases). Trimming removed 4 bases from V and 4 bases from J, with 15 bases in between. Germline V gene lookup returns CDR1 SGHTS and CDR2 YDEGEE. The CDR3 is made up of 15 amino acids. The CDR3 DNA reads TGTGCCAGCAGCACAGGCATGTTTACATACAATGAGCAGTTCTTC. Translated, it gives CASSTGMFTYNEQFF.

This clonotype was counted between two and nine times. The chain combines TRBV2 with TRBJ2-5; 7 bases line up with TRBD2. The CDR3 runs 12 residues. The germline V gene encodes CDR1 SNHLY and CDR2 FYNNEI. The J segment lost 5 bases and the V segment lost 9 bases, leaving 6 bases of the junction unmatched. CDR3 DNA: TGTGCCAGTCCGAGAGCGGGGGAGACCCAGTACTTC. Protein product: CASPRAGETQYF.

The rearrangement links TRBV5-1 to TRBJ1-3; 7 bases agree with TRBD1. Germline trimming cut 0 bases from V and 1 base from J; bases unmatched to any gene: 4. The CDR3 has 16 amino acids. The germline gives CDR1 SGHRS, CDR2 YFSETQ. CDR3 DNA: TGCGCCAGCAGCTTGGAGGACAGGCCTTCTGGAAACACCATATATTTT. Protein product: CASSLEDRPSGNTIYF.

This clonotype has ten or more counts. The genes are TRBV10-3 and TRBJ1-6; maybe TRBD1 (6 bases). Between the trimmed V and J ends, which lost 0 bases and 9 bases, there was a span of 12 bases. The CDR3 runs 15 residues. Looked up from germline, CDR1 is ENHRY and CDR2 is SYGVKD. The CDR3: CAISESGQPRSPLHF. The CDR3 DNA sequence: TGTGCCATCAGTGAGTCTGGACAGCCCCGTTCACCCCTCCACTTT.

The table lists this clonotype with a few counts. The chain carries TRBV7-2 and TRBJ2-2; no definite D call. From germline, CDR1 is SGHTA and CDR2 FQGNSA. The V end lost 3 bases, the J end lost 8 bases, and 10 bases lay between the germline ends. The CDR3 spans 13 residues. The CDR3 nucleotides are TGTGCCAGCAGCTTTGGTTTCGGGGGGGAGCTGTTTTTT. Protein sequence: CASSFGFGGELFF.

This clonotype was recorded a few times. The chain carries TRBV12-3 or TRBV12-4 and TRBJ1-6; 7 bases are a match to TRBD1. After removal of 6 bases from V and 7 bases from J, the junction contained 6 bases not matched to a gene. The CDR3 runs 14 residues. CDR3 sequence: CASRPTGENSPLHF. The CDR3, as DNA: TGTGCCAGCAGACCTACAGGGGAAAATTCACCCCTCCACTTT.

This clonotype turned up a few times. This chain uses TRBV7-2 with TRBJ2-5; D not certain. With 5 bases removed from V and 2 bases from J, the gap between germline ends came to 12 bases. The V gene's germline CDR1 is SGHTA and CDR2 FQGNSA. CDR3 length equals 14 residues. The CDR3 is CASSPEILQETQYF. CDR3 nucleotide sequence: TGTGCCAGCAGCCCTGAGATACTACAAGAGACCCAGTACTTC.